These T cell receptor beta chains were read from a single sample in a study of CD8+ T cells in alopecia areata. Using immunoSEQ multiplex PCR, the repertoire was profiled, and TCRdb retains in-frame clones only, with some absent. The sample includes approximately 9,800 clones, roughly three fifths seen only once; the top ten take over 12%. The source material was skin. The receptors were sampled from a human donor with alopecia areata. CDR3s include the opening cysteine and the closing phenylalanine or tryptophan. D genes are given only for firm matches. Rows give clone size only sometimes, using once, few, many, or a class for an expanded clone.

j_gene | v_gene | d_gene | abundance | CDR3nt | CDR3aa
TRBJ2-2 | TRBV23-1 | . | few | TGCGCCAGCAGTCAATCGATGCGAGCGTGGGTCACCGGGGAGCTGTTTTTT | CASSQSMRAWVTGELFF
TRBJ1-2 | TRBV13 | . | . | TGTGCCAGCAGCTTAGGGCAGTATGGCTACACCTTC | CASSLGQYGYTF
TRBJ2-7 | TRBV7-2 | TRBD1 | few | TGTGCCAGCAGCTTAAGGGACAGGTATTGGTGGCGGGACGAGCAGTACTTC | CASSLRDRYWWRDEQYF
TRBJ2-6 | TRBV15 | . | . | TGTGCCACCAGCAGGGGAGGAGGCGACTCTGGGGCCAACGTCCTGACTTTC | CATSRGGGDSGANVLTF
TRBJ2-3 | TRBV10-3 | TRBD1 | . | TGTGCCATCAGTGAAGGGACAGGGGGCACAGATACGCAGTATTTT | CAISEGTGGTDTQYF
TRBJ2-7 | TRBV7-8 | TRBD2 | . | TGTGCCAGCAACTCCAATAGCGGGAGGGCCTACGAGCAGTACTTC | CASNSNSGRAYEQYF
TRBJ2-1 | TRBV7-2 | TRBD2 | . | TGTGCCAGCAGCTCCTCCGGGGGGAGCTCCTACAATGAGCAGTTCTTC | CASSSSGGSSYNEQFF
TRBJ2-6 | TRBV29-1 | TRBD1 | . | TGCAGCGTCCTAGACAGGGCTGGGGCCAACGTCCTGACTTTC | CSVLDRAGANVLTF
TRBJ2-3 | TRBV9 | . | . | TGTGCCAGCAGTCAAGTGGTCGGGAAAACAGATACGCAGTATTTT | CASSQVVGKTDTQYF
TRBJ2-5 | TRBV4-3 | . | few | TGCGCCAGCAGCCAAGAAGGACTCCAAGAGACCCAGTACTTC | CASSQEGLQETQYF
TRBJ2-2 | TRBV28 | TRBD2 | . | TGTGCCAGCAGTTTATGGGGACTAGCGGGAGGTCCCGGGGAGCTGTTTTTT | CASSLWGLAGGPGELFF
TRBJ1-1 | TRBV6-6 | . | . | TGTGCCAGCAATAGGGCAGCAGAAGCTTTCTTT | CASNRAAEAFF
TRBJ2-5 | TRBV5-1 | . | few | TGCGCCAGCAGCGGCTGGACAGCTGGGGAGACCCAGTACTTC | CASSGWTAGETQYF
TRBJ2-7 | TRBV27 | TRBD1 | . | TGTGCCAGCAGTTTACCGCCGGGACAGGGGACCGAGCAGTACTTC | CASSLPPGQGTEQYF
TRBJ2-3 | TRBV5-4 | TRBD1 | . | TGTGCCAGCAGCGTATTCACAGGGGCCTTTAGCACAGATACGCAGTATTTT | CASSVFTGAFSTDTQYF
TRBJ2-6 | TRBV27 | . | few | TGTGCCAGCAGTTTGGGGCGAGGGGCCAACGTCCTGACTTTC | CASSLGRGANVLTF
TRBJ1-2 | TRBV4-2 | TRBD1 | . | TGTGCCAGCAGCCAAGATGGACAGGGGAATGGCTACACCTTC | CASSQDGQGNGYTF
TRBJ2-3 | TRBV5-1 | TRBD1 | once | TGCGCCAGCAGCGCGCAACAGGGGGCGCGTGCAGATACGCAGTATTTT | CASSAQQGARADTQYF
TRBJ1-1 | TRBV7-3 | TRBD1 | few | TGTGCCAGCAGCTTCGGACAGGGGAACACTGAAGCTTTCTTT | CASSFGQGNTEAFF
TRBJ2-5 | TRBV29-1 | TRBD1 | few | TGCAGCGTTGGGACAGGCGGGGAGACCCAGTACTTC | CSVGTGGETQYF
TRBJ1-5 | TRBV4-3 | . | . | TGCGCCAGCAGCCAAGATGGGGGCGCCAATCAGCCCCAGCATTTT | CASSQDGGANQPQHF
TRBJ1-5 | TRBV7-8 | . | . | TGTGCCAGCAGCGCAGAAAGGGGGGGAAGTCAGCCCCAGCATTTT | CASSAERGGSQPQHF
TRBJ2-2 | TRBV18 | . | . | TGTGCCAGCTCATCTCCCGGGACCAACACCGGGGAGCTGTTTTTT | CASSSPGTNTGELFF
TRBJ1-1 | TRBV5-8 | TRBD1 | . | TGTGCCAGCAGCCCCGGACAGGGGGAGACTGGTGAAGCTTTCTTT | CASSPGQGETGEAFF
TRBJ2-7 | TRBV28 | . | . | TGTGCCAGCAGTTTAGAGGGTCCCTACGAGCAGTACTTC | CASSLEGPYEQYF
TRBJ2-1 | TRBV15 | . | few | TGTGCCACCAGCAAAGACAGAACCTCCTACAATGAGCAGTTCTTC | CATSKDRTSYNEQFF
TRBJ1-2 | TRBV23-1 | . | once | TGCGCCATCCAGACAGTGTGCTATGGCTACACCTTC | CAIQTVCYGYTF
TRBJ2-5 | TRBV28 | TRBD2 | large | TGTGCCAGCAGCCTCCTGGCTAGCGGGCCAAGAGAGACCCAGTACTTC | CASSLLASGPRETQYF
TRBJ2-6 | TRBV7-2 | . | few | TGTGCCAGCAGCTTCTTTGGGGCCAACGTCCTGACTTTC | CASSFFGANVLTF
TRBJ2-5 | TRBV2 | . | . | TGTGCCAGCAGTGAAGCGCTTTCGAACTACCAGGCCCTCAACTTC | CASSEALSNYQALNF
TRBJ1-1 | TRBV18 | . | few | TGTGCCAGCTCAACCCCAGGCGTTTATGAAGCTTTCTTT | CASSTPGVYEAFF
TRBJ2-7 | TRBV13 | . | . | TGTGCCAGCGGTGCCAATCTCATCTCCTACGAGCAGTACTTC | CASGANLISYEQYF
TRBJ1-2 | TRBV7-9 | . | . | TGTGCCAGCAGCTCTCCGGGGAGCTATGGCTACACCTTC | CASSSPGSYGYTF
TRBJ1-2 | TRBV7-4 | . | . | TGTGCCAGCAGCTCTCCGGGGAGCTATGGCTACACCTTC | CASSSPGSYGYTF
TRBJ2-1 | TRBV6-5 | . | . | TGTGCCAGCAGCCCTAGCCGCCAATCCTACAATGAGCAGTTCTTC | CASSPSRQSYNEQFF
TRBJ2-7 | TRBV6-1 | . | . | TGTGCCAGCATCCTACAGGCAGGTCCCTACGAGCAGTACTTC | CASILQAGPYEQYF
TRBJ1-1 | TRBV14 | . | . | TGTGCCAGCAGCCTGGACCGAATGAACACTGAAGCTTTCTTT | CASSLDRMNTEAFF
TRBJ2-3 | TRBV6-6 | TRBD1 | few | TGTGCCAGCAGAACAGGACAGGGAGTAGATACGCAGTATTTT | CASRTGQGVDTQYF
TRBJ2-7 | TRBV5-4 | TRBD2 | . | TGTGCCAGCAGCTTGGGGGTTGACGCTAGCGGTTCCTACGAGCAGTACTTC | CASSLGVDASGSYEQYF
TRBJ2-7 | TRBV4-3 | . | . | TGCGCCAGCAGCCAAGATCTAGGGCTTGCCAACTACTACGAGCAGTACTTC | CASSQDLGLANYYEQYF
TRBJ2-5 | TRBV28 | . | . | TGTGCCAGCTCACCCCAAAGACTTTCCCGGGAGACCCAGTACTTC | CASSPQRLSRETQYF
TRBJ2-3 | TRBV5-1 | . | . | TGCGCCAGCAGCTTGGTCAGCGGAGAGGCAGATACGCAGTATTTT | CASSLVSGEADTQYF
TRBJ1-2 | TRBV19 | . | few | TGTGCCAGTAGTACTCTCATTCCAGGGTCGCTTCCCTATGGCTACACCTTC | CASSTLIPGSLPYGYTF
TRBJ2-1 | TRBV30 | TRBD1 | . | TGTGCCTGGAGTCGACGGGGACAGGGGAGCCGGTTCTTC | CAWSRRGQGSRFF
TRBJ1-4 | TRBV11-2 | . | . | TGTGCCAGCAGCTTAGATCGAGTAAAACTGTTTTTT | CASSLDRVKLFF
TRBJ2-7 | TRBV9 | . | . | TGTGCCAGCAGCGTAGCCAACAACTACGAGCAGTACTTC | CASSVANNYEQYF
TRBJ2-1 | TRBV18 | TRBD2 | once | TGTGCCAGCTCATTCGTAGCGGGAGGGCTGAATGAGCAGTTCTTC | CASSFVAGGLNEQFF
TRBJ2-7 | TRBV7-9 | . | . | TGTGCCAGCAGCTCAGCGTCGGACATCCTACGAAAGCAGTACTTC | CASSSASDILRKQYF
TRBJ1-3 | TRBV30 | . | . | TGTGCCTGGAAGGGGATTGGAAACACCATATATTTT | CAWKGIGNTIYF
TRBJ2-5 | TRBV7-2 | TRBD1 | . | TGTGCCAGCAGCCCGACAGGGCCCCAGTACTTC | CASSPTGPQYF
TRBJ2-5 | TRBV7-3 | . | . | TGTGCCAGCAGCTTAATAGGGGGTGAGACCCAGTACTTC | CASSLIGGETQYF
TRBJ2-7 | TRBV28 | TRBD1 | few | TGTGCCAGCAGTTTTGTTGGGACAGGGGGCCGCGAGCAGTACTTC | CASSFVGTGGREQYF
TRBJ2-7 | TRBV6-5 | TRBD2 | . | TGTGCCAGCAGTCCCGGGACTAGCGGATACGAGCAGTACTTC | CASSPGTSGYEQYF
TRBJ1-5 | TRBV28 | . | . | TGTGCCAGCAGTTTATTGGGCAGGGGCGGCAATCAGCCCCAGCATTTT | CASSLLGRGGNQPQHF
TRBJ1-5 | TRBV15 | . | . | TGTGCCACCAGCAGGGTAGCGGAGGGGCAGCCCCAGCATTTT | CATSRVAEGQPQHF
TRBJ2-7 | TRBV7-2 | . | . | TGTGCCAGCAGCTCCCGAGGGTTGCGGTACTCCTACGAGCAGTACTTC | CASSSRGLRYSYEQYF
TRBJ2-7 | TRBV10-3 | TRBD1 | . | TGTGCCATCAGACGGGACAGGGAGTACGAGCAGTACTTC | CAIRRDREYEQYF
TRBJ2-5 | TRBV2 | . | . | TGTGCCAGACACCTGGGAGAGACCCAGTACTTC | CARHLGETQYF
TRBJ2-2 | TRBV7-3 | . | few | TGTGCCAGCAGCAGACGGCGGGGCGGGGAGCTGTTTTTT | CASSRRRGGELFF
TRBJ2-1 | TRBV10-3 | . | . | TGTGCCATCGGGTCGGGGGCCTGGGCCAGGGGTCAAAGACACAATGAGCAGTTCTTC | CAIGSGAWARGQRHNEQFF